This entry lists 23 T cell receptor beta chains sequenced from one sample in a study of PD-1 blockade in classical Hodgkin lymphoma. Time point here: cycle 4 day 1 (C4D1), after more than five weeks of nivolumab. All the patients suffered relapse after autologous stem cell transplantation, and brentuximab vedotin exposure differed. Using immunoSEQ multiplex PCR, the repertoire was profiled, and TCRdb retains in-frame clones only, with some absent. The data hold over 20,000 clones, with roughly 85% observed a single time. Here the sequenced sample was peripheral blood mononuclear cells (PBMCs), taken before the fourth cycle of nivolumab. The receptors come from a human donor with classical Hodgkin lymphoma.

This clone was counted once. As DNA, the CDR3 is TGTGCCAGCAGTTGGACTAGGAGCACAGATACGCAGTATTTT. The encoded protein is CASSWTRSTDTQYF. The rearrangement links TRBV7-2 to TRBJ2-3; the match to TRBD2 covers 7 bases. This CDR3 is 14 amino acids long. The trim removed 6 bases at V and 0 bases at J, leaving 3 bases unmatched. Germline V gene lookup returns CDR1 SGHTA and CDR2 FQGNSA.

This chain links TRBV6-6 with TRBJ2-7; TRBD2 is a possible D gene (5 bases). The V gene's germline CDR1 is MNHNY and CDR2 SVGAGI (reference sequence). This CDR3 is 15 amino acids long. V shed 0 bases and J shed 2 bases, with 11 bases lying between them. The DNA for the CDR3 is TGTGCCAGCAGTTACTCGTCGGGGAATACCTACGAGCAGTACTTC. Residues: CASSYSSGNTYEQYF.

Here the CDR3 reads CASSRDRGPQPQHF. The CDR3 DNA is TGTGCCAGCAGCCGGGACAGGGGGCCTCAGCCCCAGCATTTT. The chain recombines TRBV28 with TRBJ1-5; the match to TRBD1 covers 12 bases. The germline V gene encodes CDR1 MDHEN and CDR2 SYDVKM. The CDR3 runs to 14 residues. V gave up 6 bases and J gave up 6 bases; unmatched junction bases: 3.

This chain joins TRBV2 and TRBJ2-2; weak D call: TRBD1 (6 bases). The V gene lost 2 bases and the J gene lost 0 bases, with 13 bases spanning the gap. Germline CDR1 reads SNHLY; CDR2 reads FYNNEI. The CDR3 contains 17 residues. The CDR3 coding sequence is TGTGCCAGCAGTGAACGGCTGGGGGCTGCGAACACCGGGGAGCTGTTTTTT. This encodes CASSERLGAANTGELFF.

The chain uses TRBV27 and TRBJ1-2; D might be TRBD1 (6 bases). There are 17 residues in the CDR3. V was shortened by 1 base and J by 4 bases, with 19 bases between the two germline ends. Germline assignment: CDR1 MNHEY and CDR2 SMNVEV (reference sequence). The CDR3 coding sequence is TGTGCCAGCAGTTTATATACGACCCTAGGACAGATCTATGGCTACACCTTC. Translation gives CASSLYTTLGQIYGYTF.

The DNA for the CDR3 is TGTGCCAGCAGTTCCCACGAGCAGTACTTC. Translated: CASSSHEQYF. The J gene is TRBJ2-7, the V gene TRBV28; D gene ambiguous. CDR3 length equals 10 residues. V gave up 4 bases and J gave up 5 bases, with 3 bases separating them. From germline, CDR1 is MDHEN and CDR2 SYDVKM.

This chain links TRBV19 with TRBJ2-7; 12 bases line up with TRBD1. CDR3 length: 15 amino acids. V shed 5 bases and J 9 bases; nucleotides not matched to a gene: 11. CDR1 is LNHDA and CDR2 is SQIVND in the germline V gene (reference sequence). The CDR3 sequence is CASSPTGTGGFGQYF. The CDR3 DNA reads as TGTGCCAGTAGTCCCACCGGGACAGGGGGCTTTGGGCAGTACTTC.

This clone has a single count. Other DNA sequences of this sample code for an identical CDR3. The chain uses TRBV29-1 and TRBJ2-5, with no clear D. Germline CDR1 SQVTM, CDR2 ANQGSEA. The CDR3 covers 11 residues. Trimming took 5 bases from V and 5 from J, leaving 9 bases between them. For the CDR3, the DNA is TGCAGCGTTCAAGGGTCCGAGACCCAGTACTTC. It yields the protein CSVQGSETQYF.

This clone was picked up one time. V and J are TRBV5-1 and TRBJ2-1; 8 positions agree with TRBD1. This CDR3 contains 18 residues. CDR1 is SGHRS, CDR2 YFSETQ, per germline. V shed 2 bases, J shed 8 bases, and the junction held 18 bases outside the gene matches. CDR3 protein: CASSFAGRTPTGVDEQFF. CDR3 DNA: TGCGCCAGCAGCTTCGCCGGCCGCACGCCGACAGGGGTCGATGAGCAGTTCTTC.

This chain joins TRBV7-3 and TRBJ2-1; TRBD2 aligns across 9 bases. Germline-derived CDR1 and CDR2 are SGHTA and FQGTGA. Trimming cost V 0 bases and J 8 bases; bases outside gene matches: 2. This CDR3 has 14 amino acids. The DNA for the CDR3 is TGTGCCAGCAGCTTAACTAGCGGGAGCTATGAGCAGTTCTTC. Its translation: CASSLTSGSYEQFF.

The chain joins TRBV6-5 to TRBJ1-2; 8 nucleotides agree with TRBD1. Trimming took 6 bases from V and 3 from J; bases not matched to a gene: 3. The CDR3 extends over 13 amino acids. Germline assignment: CDR1 MNHEY and CDR2 SVGAGI. CDR3 protein: CASSGQGDYGYTF. The CDR3 DNA reads as TGTGCCAGCAGCGGACAGGGCGACTATGGCTACACCTTC.

V is TRBV15 and J is TRBJ1-2; D ambiguous. V dropped 0 bases and J dropped 5 bases, with 10 bases sitting between them. The CDR3 extends over 14 amino acids. CDR1 is LNHNV and CDR2 is YYDKDF in the germline V gene (reference sequence). CDR3 amino acids: CATSRDKAAYGYTF. DNA of the CDR3: TGTGCCACCAGCAGAGATAAGGCAGCTTATGGCTACACCTTC.

The chain links TRBV7-2 to TRBJ1-5, with unresolved D. Germline assignment: CDR1 SGHTA and CDR2 FQGNSA. The CDR3 length is 14 residues. Deletions cut 5 bases from V and 7 bases from J, with 15 bases between. The CDR3 loop reads CASSRPGFGQPQHF. CDR3 DNA sequence: TGTGCCAGCAGCCGCCCGGGTTTTGGGCAGCCCCAGCATTTT.

The chain uses TRBV6-1 and TRBJ2-7, with D perhaps TRBD1 (6 bases). V gave up 5 bases and J gave up 5 bases, with 16 bases separating them. The CDR3 is made up of 14 amino acids. Germline CDR1 is MNHNS and CDR2 is SASEGT. The CDR3 DNA sequence: TGTGCCAGCAGTTATGGCTCTACAGGGAACGAGCAGTACTTC. Its translation: CASSYGSTGNEQYF.

This clone was found a few times. The chain recombines TRBV5-4 with TRBJ2-7; 9 bases match TRBD2. CDR3 length: 17 residues. The V and J ends lost 4 bases and 4 bases, in that order; junction bases with no gene match: 15. The germline CDR1 and CDR2 sequences are SGHNT and YYREEE (reference sequence). As DNA, the CDR3 is TGTGCCAGCAGCGTCCCCTATAGCGGGGGAGATCTTTACGAGCAGTACTTC. Translated: CASSVPYSGGDLYEQYF. The variable domain in full, with the rest retrieved from reference TRBV5-4 and TRBJ2-7, is ETGVTQSPTHLIKTRGQQVTLRCSSQSGHNTVSWYQQALGQGPQFIFQYYREEENGRGNFPPRFSGLQFPNYSSELNVNALELDDSALYLCASSVPYSGGDLYEQYFGPGTRLTVT.

The V and J genes are TRBV7-9 and TRBJ2-7; D may be TRBD1 (5 bases). CDR3 length: 14 residues. V lost 5 bases and J lost 1, with 12 bases in between. Germline V gene lookup returns CDR1 SEHNR and CDR2 FQNEAQ (reference sequence). This CDR3 reads CASSLRVGSYEQYF. The CDR3 DNA sequence: TGTGCCAGCAGCCTCAGGGTTGGGTCCTACGAGCAGTACTTC.

CDR3 in DNA: TGTGCCAGCAGCTTGACTACCGGGACAGGGGCACTGGAGACCCAGTACTTC. Residues: CASSLTTGTGALETQYF. The gene calls are TRBV7-6 and TRBJ2-5, with 10 bases aligning to TRBD1. Germline loops: CDR1 SGHVS, CDR2 FNYEAQ. V dropped 3 bases and J dropped 5; count of bases not matched to a gene: 12. There are 17 residues in the CDR3.

The chain couples TRBV13 to TRBJ2-6; D may be TRBD1 (5 bases). The CDR3 totals 15 residues. Germline CDR1 PRHDT, CDR2 FYEKMQ (reference sequence). Trimming removed 3 bases from V and 4 bases from J, with 10 bases in between. CDR3 sequence reads: CASSFSGYGANVLTF. The CDR3 DNA sequence: TGTGCCAGCAGCTTTTCAGGGTACGGGGCCAACGTCCTGACTTTC.

J is TRBJ2-1 and V is TRBV7-6; D is perhaps TRBD1 (5 bases). The CDR3 is made up of 14 amino acids. Trimming removed 2 bases at V and 4 bases at J, with 9 bases between. Per germline, CDR1 SGHVS and CDR2 FNYEAQ. CDR3 protein: CASSLRQTYNEQFF. The CDR3 nucleotides read TGTGCCAGCAGCTTAAGACAGACATACAATGAGCAGTTCTTC. Supplemented by reference TRBV7-6 and TRBJ2-1, the full variable domain reads GAGVSQSPRYKVTKRGQDVALRCDPISGHVSLYWYRQALGQGPEFLTYFNYEAQQDKSGLPNDRFSAERPEGSISTLTIQRTEQRDSAMYRCASSLRQTYNEQFFGPGTRLTVL.

The genes are TRBV6-1 and TRBJ2-3, with 8 bases aligning to TRBD1. The CDR3 is 15 amino acids. V lost 1 base, J lost 2 bases, and 2 bases stayed unmatched. Germline-derived CDR1 and CDR2 are MNHNS and SASEGT. CDR3 sequence (DNA): TGTGCCAGCAGTGAAGGGACAGGGCACACAGATACGCAGTATTTT. It specifies CASSEGTGHTDTQYF.

The sample holds one count of this clone. This chain connects TRBV28 to TRBJ2-3; 8 bases fit TRBD2. Germline CDR1 MDHEN, CDR2 SYDVKM. Trimming at V came to 2 bases and at J to 5 bases, leaving 6 bases not matched to a gene. CDR3 size: 15 residues. CDR3: CASSLDSGAGDTQYF. The CDR3 DNA sequence: TGTGCCAGCAGTTTAGATAGCGGGGCTGGAGATACGCAGTATTTT.

This rearrangement joins TRBV9 to TRBJ2-1, with D hard to call. Germline V lookup: CDR1 SGDLS, CDR2 YYNGEE. The CDR3 totals 12 residues. Trimming cost V 0 bases and J 9 bases, with 7 bases left between them. The CDR3 DNA is TGTGCCAGCAGCGTAGATGCGATTGAGCAGTTCTTC. Its protein is CASSVDAIEQFF.

J is TRBJ1-3 and V is TRBV27; 7 bases map to TRBD1. This CDR3 is built from 17 residues. The germline V gene encodes CDR1 MNHEY and CDR2 SMNVEV (reference sequence). The trim removed 6 bases at V and 0 bases at J, leaving 11 bases unmatched. The CDR3 loop reads CASSLWTGQHSGNTIYF. The CDR3 DNA sequence: TGTGCCAGCAGCCTATGGACAGGCCAACACTCTGGAAACACCATATATTTT.